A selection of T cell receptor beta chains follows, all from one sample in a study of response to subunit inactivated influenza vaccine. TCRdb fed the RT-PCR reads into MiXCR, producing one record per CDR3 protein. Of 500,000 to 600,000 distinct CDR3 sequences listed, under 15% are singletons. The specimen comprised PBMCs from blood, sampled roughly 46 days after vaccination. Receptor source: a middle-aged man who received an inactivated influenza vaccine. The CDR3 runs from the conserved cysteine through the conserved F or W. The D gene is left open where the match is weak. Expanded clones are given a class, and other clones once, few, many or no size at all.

CASSYTGTETQYF,TGTGCCAGCAGCTACACAGGGACGGAGACCCAGTACTTC,TRBV7-8,-,few,TRBJ2-5
CASSFTPGQELGSPLHF,TGTGCCAGCAGCTTTACGCCGGGACAAGAACTGGGTTCACCCCTCCACTTT,TRBV7-2,-,-,TRBJ1-6
CASSGRGNRDTQYF,TGTGCCAGCAGTGGACGGGGGAATAGGGATACGCAGTATTTT,TRBV6-4,-,-,TRBJ2-3
CATSDLGRETQYF,TGTGCCACCAGTGATTTGGGCCGGGAGACCCAGTACTTC,TRBV24-1,-,-,TRBJ2-5
CSVIRTSGPTDTQYF,TGCAGCGTTATCCGGACTAGCGGTCCCACAGATACGCAGTATTTT,TRBV29-1,TRBD2,-,TRBJ2-3
CASSLAHRTDTQYF,TGTGCCAGCAGTTTAGCCCACCGCACAGATACGCAGTATTTT,TRBV12-3/TRBV12-4,-,-,TRBJ2-3
CASSSTWTSGGAGETQYF,TGTGCCAGCAGTTCTACCTGGACTAGCGGGGGGGCCGGAGAGACCCAGTACTTC,TRBV6-2/TRBV6-3,TRBD2,few,TRBJ2-5
CSAVGLAGVSVNEQFF,TGCAGTGCCGTGGGACTAGCGGGGGTGAGCGTTAATGAGCAGTTCTTC,TRBV20-1,TRBD2,few,TRBJ2-1
CASSSPGGVRGDRNEQYF,TGTGCCAGCAGCTCCCCCGGGGGGGTGAGGGGGGATAGGAACGAGCAGTACTTC,TRBV11-2,TRBD2,-,TRBJ2-7
CASSQAGTGYFFSTDTQYF,TGCGCCAGCAGCCAGGCGGGGACAGGGTACTTCTTTAGCACAGATACGCAGTATTTT,TRBV4-3,TRBD1,many,TRBJ2-3
CASSYRLAYEQYF,TGTGCCAGCAGTTACAGACTTGCCTACGAGCAGTACTTC,TRBV6-5,-,-,TRBJ2-7
CASSEPSGGRNEQFF,TGCGCCAGCAGTGAGCCTAGCGGGGGGAGAAATGAGCAGTTCTTC,TRBV10-2,TRBD2,-,TRBJ2-1
CATSNHNEQFF,TGTGCCACCAGCAACCACAATGAGCAGTTCTTC,TRBV24-1,-,few,TRBJ2-1
CASSLGQGLSTDTQYF,TGTGCCAGCAGTTTGGGTCAGGGTCTTAGCACAGATACGCAGTATTTT,TRBV12-3/TRBV12-4,-,-,TRBJ2-3
CASSPLWDRGNQPQHF,TGTGCCAGCAGTCCACTATGGGACAGGGGCAATCAGCCCCAGCATTTT,TRBV27,TRBD1,few,TRBJ1-5
CASSESGEGELFF,TGTGCCAGCAGTGAATCGGGGGAAGGGGAGCTGTTTTTT,TRBV6-4,-,many,TRBJ2-2
CASSYDREGEQYF,TGTGCCAGCAGCTACGACAGGGAAGGGGAGCAGTACTTC,TRBV7-3,TRBD1,many,TRBJ2-7
CASSLGGAGTGELFF,TGTGCCAGCAGCTTAGGGGGCGCGGGCACCGGGGAGCTGTTTTTT,TRBV11-3,-,-,TRBJ2-2
CASSPTGWELFF,TGTGCCAGCAGCCCGACAGGGTGGGAGCTGTTTTTT,TRBV14,TRBD1,-,TRBJ2-2
CASTSGGTPYNEQFF,TGTGCCAGCACCTCTGGGGGGACACCTTACAATGAGCAGTTCTTC,TRBV12-3/TRBV12-4,-,few,TRBJ2-1
CASWDRGNNEQFF,TGTGCCAGCTGGGACAGGGGGAACAATGAGCAGTTCTTC,TRBV12-3/TRBV12-4,TRBD1,few,TRBJ2-1
CSAIGTGSSYEQYF,TGCAGTGCTATAGGGACAGGGAGCTCCTACGAGCAGTACTTC,TRBV20-1,TRBD1,many,TRBJ2-7
CSARDSVTGAPEQFF,TGCAGTGCTAGAGATTCTGTGACAGGGGCTCCAGAGCAGTTCTTC,TRBV20-1,TRBD1,many,TRBJ2-1
CASSFKRGVSTDTQYF,TGTGCCAGCAGTTTTAAGCGGGGGGTCTCCACAGATACGCAGTATTTT,TRBV27,TRBD2,few,TRBJ2-3
CAIRAGVDLTGELFF,TGTGCCATCAGAGCGGGGGTTGACCTCACCGGGGAGCTGTTTTTT,TRBV10-3,TRBD2,few,TRBJ2-2
CASSRQGPPDTEAFF,TGCGCCAGCAGTAGACAGGGACCTCCGGACACTGAAGCTTTCTTT,TRBV5-1,TRBD1,few,TRBJ1-1
CSVPRVGTGNYGYTF,TGCAGCGTACCGCGGGTCGGGACGGGGAACTATGGCTACACCTTC,TRBV29-1,-,few,TRBJ1-2
CASSQDLGGRGETQYF,TGTGCCAGCAGCCAAGATCTCGGGGGTCGCGGAGAGACCCAGTACTTC,TRBV4-2,-,few,TRBJ2-5
CASSFRWTSQRGNTIYF,TGTGCCAGCAGTTTCCGGTGGACATCCCAAAGGGGAAACACCATATATTTT,TRBV28,-,many,TRBJ1-3
CASSQGGRISGNTIYF,TGTGCCAGCAGTCAGGGTGGACGGATCTCTGGAAACACCATATATTTT,TRBV6-1,-,few,TRBJ1-3
CASSSGTSGGVSSYNEQFF,TGCGCCAGCAGTTCCGGGACTAGCGGGGGCGTGAGCTCCTACAATGAGCAGTTCTTC,TRBV5-1,TRBD2,-,TRBJ2-1
CAIREGSSYNSPLHF,TGTGCCATCAGGGAAGGGAGCTCCTATAATTCACCCCTCCACTTT,TRBV10-3,-,few,TRBJ1-6
CAISEGDSYNEQFF,TGTGCCATCAGTGAGGGGGACTCCTACAATGAGCAGTTCTTC,TRBV10-3,-,few,TRBJ2-1
CASKRGTSSETQYF,TGTGCCAGCAAAAGGGGGACTAGTAGCGAGACCCAGTACTTC,TRBV6-1,TRBD2,few,TRBJ2-5
CASSLARVTSSTDTQYF,TGTGCCAGCAGTTTAGCGCGAGTGACCTCAAGCACAGATACGCAGTATTTT,TRBV12-3/TRBV12-4,-,few,TRBJ2-3
CASSLDGGLNTGELFF,TGTGCTAGCAGCTTAGACGGCGGGTTGAACACCGGGGAGCTGTTTTTT,TRBV7-7,-,-,TRBJ2-2
CAISNRGTQNEQFF,TGTGCCATCAGTAACAGGGGTACACAAAATGAGCAGTTCTTC,TRBV10-3,TRBD1,many,TRBJ2-1
CASSLGGARSNYGYTF,TGTGCCAGCAGCCTCGGGGGGGCAAGGTCTAACTATGGCTACACCTTC,TRBV7-9,-,few,TRBJ1-2
CSAMGMGLGTDTQYF,TGCAGCGCCATGGGGATGGGGCTTGGCACAGATACGCAGTATTTT,TRBV29-1,-,-,TRBJ2-3
CASSSLTEPHQPQHF,TGTGCCAGCAGCTCCTTGACAGAACCCCATCAGCCCCAGCATTTT,TRBV11-2,-,-,TRBJ1-5
CASRRLEVGTQYF,TGTGCCAGCAGACGACTAGAGGTCGGTACGCAGTATTTT,TRBV14,-,many,TRBJ2-3
CASSRGGRGEQFF,TGTGCCAGCAGCCGGGGTGGGAGAGGCGAGCAGTTCTTC,TRBV6-2/TRBV6-3,-,many,TRBJ2-1
CSARDVGRYNEQFF,TGCAGTGCTAGAGATGTCGGACGATACAATGAGCAGTTCTTC,TRBV20-1,-,-,TRBJ2-1
CAIGWQAYEQYF,TGTGCCATCGGGTGGCAGGCCTACGAGCAGTACTTC,TRBV10-3,-,-,TRBJ2-7
CASSLGLGYNEQFF,TGTGCCAGCAGTTTAGGTCTAGGTTACAATGAGCAGTTCTTC,TRBV12-3/TRBV12-4,-,-,TRBJ2-1
CASSDRGYRGDTQYF,TGTGCCAGCAGTGACAGGGGGTATAGGGGAGATACGCAGTATTTT,TRBV25-1,TRBD1,-,TRBJ2-3
CSEGEGNQPQHF,TGCAGCGAGGGCGAGGGCAATCAGCCCCAGCATTTT,TRBV29-1,-,few,TRBJ1-5
CSVVLGVRDTQYF,TGCAGCGTTGTTCTGGGGGTTCGGGATACGCAGTATTTT,TRBV29-1,-,many,TRBJ2-3
CASSQASQIGDGYTF,TGTGCCAGCAGCCAGGCAAGTCAGATAGGAGATGGCTACACCTTC,TRBV4-2,-,few,TRBJ1-2
CASSHQRAYPFF,TGTGCCAGCAGCCACCAGCGGGCTTATCCGTTCTTC,TRBV3-1,-,-,TRBJ2-1
CSVMGPDGEKLFF,TGCAGCGTTATGGGTCCCGACGGGGAAAAACTGTTTTTT,TRBV29-1,-,many,TRBJ1-4
CASSLILAGEFLAKNIQYF,TGTGCCAGCAGCTTGATCCTAGCGGGAGAGTTTCTAGCCAAAAACATTCAGTACTTC,TRBV5-4,TRBD2,many,TRBJ2-4
CASSEGRLARDEQFF,TGTGCCAGCAGCGAGGGTCGACTAGCTCGCGATGAGCAGTTCTTC,TRBV9,TRBD2,-,TRBJ2-1
CASSLVVGGETQYF,TGTGCCAGCAGCTTAGTGGTCGGGGGAGAGACCCAGTACTTC,TRBV7-9,-,-,TRBJ2-5
CSARHLTGRDGYTF,TGCAGTGCTAGGCACCTCACAGGGAGAGACGGCTACACCTTC,TRBV20-1,-,few,TRBJ1-2
CASSDGAFQQYF,TGTGCCAGCAGCGACGGCGCGTTTCAGCAGTACTTC,TRBV6-2/TRBV6-3,-,-,TRBJ2-7
CSARDPGRSNEKLFF,TGCAGTGCTAGGGATCCGGGACGGTCTAATGAAAAACTGTTTTTT,TRBV20-1,-,few,TRBJ1-4
CASSLIPTAGQVSYEQYF,TGCGCCAGCAGCCTAATACCGACCGCGGGACAGGTGTCCTACGAGCAGTACTTC,TRBV4-1,TRBD1,few,TRBJ2-7
CATRSQATQYF,TGTGCCACCCGATCTCAGGCGACCCAGTACTTC,TRBV6-5,-,few,TRBJ2-5